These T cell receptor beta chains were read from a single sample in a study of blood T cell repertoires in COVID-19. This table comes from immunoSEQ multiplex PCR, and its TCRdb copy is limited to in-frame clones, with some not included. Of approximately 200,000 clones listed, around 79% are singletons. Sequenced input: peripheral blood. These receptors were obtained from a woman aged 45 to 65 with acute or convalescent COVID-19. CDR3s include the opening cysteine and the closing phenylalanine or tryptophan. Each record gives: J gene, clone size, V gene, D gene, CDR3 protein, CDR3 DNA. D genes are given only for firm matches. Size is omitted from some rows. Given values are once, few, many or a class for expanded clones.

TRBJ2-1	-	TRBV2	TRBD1	CASSSTGFTYNEQFF	TGTGCCAGCAGTTCGACAGGGTTTACCTACAATGAGCAGTTCTTC
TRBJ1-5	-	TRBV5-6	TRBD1	CASRRQGGGPQHF	TGTGCCAGCAGGCGACAGGGTGGAGGGCCCCAGCATTTT
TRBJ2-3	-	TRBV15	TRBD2	CATSRDRWTSGTSRTDTQYF	TGTGCCACCAGCAGAGATAGGTGGACTAGCGGGACCTCGCGCACAGATACGCAGTATTTT
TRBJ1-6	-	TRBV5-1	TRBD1	CASSWTGEDSPLHF	TGCGCCAGCAGCTGGACAGGGGAAGACTCACCCCTCCACTTT
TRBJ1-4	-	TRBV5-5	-	CASSPWATTNEKLFF	TGTGCCAGCAGCCCCTGGGCCACAACTAATGAAAAACTGTTTTTT
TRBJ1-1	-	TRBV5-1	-	CASSRQGTNTEAFF	TGCGCCAGCAGCCGTCAGGGTACTAACACTGAAGCTTTCTTT
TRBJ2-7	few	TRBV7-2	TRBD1	CASSSGGPLYEQYF	TGTGCCAGCAGCTCAGGGGGACCACTCTACGAGCAGTACTTC
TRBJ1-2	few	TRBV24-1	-	CATSDLIGKGYTF	TGTGCCACCAGTGATTTGATCGGGAAGGGCTACACCTTC
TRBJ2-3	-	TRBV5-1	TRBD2	CASSFTSGGASDTQYF	TGCGCCAGCAGCTTCACTAGCGGGGGGGCCTCAGATACGCAGTATTTT
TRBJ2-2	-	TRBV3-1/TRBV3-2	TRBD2	CASSQGLAGGTGELFF	TGTGCCAGCAGCCAAGGACTAGCGGGGGGCACCGGGGAGCTGTTTTTT
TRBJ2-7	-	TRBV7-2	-	CASSLALGGYEQYF	TGTGCCAGCAGCTTAGCGCTGGGGGGCTACGAGCAGTACTTC
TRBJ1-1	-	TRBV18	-	CASSPGRGATEAFF	TGTGCCAGCTCACCCGGACGGGGGGCCACTGAAGCTTTCTTT
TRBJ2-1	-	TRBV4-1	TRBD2	CASSGLAGEYNEQFF	TGCGCCAGCTCCGGACTAGCGGGAGAGTACAATGAGCAGTTCTTC
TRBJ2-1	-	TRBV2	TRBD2	CASSVGLAEFF	TGTGCCAGCAGTGTCGGACTAGCGGAGTTCTTC
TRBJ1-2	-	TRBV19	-	CASSIGQGRDGYTF	TGTGCCAGTAGTATAGGTCAGGGTCGGGATGGCTACACCTTC
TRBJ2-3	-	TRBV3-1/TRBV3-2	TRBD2	CASSRRTSGSQDTQYF	TGTGCCAGCAGCCGCCGGACTAGCGGGAGTCAAGATACGCAGTATTTT
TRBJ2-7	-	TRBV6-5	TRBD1	CASRADRSPYEQYF	TGTGCCAGCAGGGCGGACAGGTCCCCTTACGAGCAGTACTTC
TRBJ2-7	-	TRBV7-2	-	CASSFTTSYEQYF	TGTGCCAGCAGCTTTACTACCTCCTACGAGCAGTACTTC
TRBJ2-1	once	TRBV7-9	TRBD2	CASSLAGTSGPNNEQFF	TGTGCCAGCAGCTTAGCAGGGACTAGCGGTCCCAACAATGAGCAGTTCTTC
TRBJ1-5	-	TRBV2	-	CASSGQANQPQHF	TGTGCCAGCAGTGGACAAGCCAATCAGCCCCAGCATTTT
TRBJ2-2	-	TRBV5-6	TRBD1	CASSLVDGTDTGELFF	TGTGCCAGCAGCTTGGTCGACGGGACAGACACCGGGGAGCTGTTTTTT
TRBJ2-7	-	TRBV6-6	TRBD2	CASSYGLAGHYEQYF	TGTGCCAGCAGTTACGGACTAGCGGGACACTACGAGCAGTACTTC
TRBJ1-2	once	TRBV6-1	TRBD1	CASSEDRGPGYTF	TGTGCCAGCAGTGAAGACAGGGGGCCGGGCTACACCTTC